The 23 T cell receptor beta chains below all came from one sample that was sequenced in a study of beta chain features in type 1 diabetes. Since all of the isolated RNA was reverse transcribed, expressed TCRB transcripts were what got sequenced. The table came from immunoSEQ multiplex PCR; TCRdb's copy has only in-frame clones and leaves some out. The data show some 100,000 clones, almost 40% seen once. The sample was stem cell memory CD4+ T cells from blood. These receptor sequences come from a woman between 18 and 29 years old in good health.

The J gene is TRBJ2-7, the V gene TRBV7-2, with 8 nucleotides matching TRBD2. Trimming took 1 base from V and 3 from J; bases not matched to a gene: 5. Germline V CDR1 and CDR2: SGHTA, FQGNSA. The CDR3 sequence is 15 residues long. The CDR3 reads CASSLGIAGSYEQYF. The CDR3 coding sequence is TGTGCCAGCAGCTTAGGTATAGCGGGAAGCTACGAGCAGTACTTC.

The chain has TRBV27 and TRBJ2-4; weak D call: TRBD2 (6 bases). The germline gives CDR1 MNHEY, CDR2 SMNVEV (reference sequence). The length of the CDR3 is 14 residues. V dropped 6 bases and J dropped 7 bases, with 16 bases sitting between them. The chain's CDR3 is CASSSGLPRNIQYF. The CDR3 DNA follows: TGTGCCAGCAGCTCGGGACTCCCTCGGAACATTCAGTACTTC.

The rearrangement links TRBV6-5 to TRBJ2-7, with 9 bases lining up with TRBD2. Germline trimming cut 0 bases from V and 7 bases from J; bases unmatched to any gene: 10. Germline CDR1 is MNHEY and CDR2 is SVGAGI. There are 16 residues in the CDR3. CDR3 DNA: TGTGCCAGCAGTTACTCGCAAGAAGCTAGCGGGAAAGAGCAGTACTTC. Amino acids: CASSYSQEASGKEQYF.

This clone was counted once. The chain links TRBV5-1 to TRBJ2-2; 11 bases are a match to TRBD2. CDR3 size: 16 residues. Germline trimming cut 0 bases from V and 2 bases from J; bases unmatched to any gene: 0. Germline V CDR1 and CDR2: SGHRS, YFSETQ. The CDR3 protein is CASSLGLAGNTGELFF. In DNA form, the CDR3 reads TGCGCCAGCAGCTTGGGACTAGCGGGAAACACCGGGGAGCTGTTTTTT.

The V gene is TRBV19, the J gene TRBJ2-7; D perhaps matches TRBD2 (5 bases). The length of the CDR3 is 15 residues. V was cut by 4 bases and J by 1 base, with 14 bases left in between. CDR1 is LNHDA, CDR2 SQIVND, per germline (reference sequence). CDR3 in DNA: TGTGCCAGTAGTACTAGGACTGGTACTTCCTACGAGCAGTACTTC. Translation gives CASSTRTGTSYEQYF. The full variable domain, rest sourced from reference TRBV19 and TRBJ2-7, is DGGITQSPKYLFRKEGQNVTLSCEQNLNHDAMYWYRQDPGQGLRLIYYSQIVNDFQKGDIAEGYSVSREKKESFPLTVTSAQKNPTAFYLCASSTRTGTSYEQYFGPGTRLTVT.

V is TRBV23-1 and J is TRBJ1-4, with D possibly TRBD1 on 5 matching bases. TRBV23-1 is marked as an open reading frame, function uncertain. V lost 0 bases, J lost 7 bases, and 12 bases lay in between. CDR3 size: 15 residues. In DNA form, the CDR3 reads TGCGCCAGCAGTCAATCGAAGGGGCGGGGTGAAAAACTGTTTTTT. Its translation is CASSQSKGRGEKLFF.

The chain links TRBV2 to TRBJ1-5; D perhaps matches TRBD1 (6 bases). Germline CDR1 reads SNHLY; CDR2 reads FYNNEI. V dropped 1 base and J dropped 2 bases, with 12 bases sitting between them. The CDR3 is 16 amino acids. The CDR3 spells CASSEVVGGGNQPQHF. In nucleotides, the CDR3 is TGTGCCAGCAGTGAAGTTGTAGGGGGAGGCAATCAGCCCCAGCATTTT. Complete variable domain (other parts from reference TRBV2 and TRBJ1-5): EPEVTQTPSHQVTQMGQEVILRCVPISNHLYFYWYRQILGQKVEFLVSFYNNEISEKSEIFDDQFSVERPDGSNFTLKIRSTKLEDSAMYFCASSEVVGGGNQPQHFGDGTRLSIL.

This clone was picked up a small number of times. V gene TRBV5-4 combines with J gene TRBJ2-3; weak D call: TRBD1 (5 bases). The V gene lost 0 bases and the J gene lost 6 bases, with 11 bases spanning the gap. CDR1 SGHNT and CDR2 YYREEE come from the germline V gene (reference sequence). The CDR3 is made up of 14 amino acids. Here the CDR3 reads CASSLGQRQDTQYF. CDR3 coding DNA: TGTGCCAGCAGCTTGGGACAGAGGCAGGATACGCAGTATTTT.

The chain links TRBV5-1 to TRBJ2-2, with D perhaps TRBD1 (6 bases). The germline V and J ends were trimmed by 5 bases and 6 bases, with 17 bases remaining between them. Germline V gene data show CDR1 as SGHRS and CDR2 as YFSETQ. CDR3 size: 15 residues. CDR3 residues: CASRPQGKLAGELFF. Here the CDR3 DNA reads TGCGCCAGCAGGCCCCAGGGGAAATTGGCCGGGGAGCTGTTTTTT.

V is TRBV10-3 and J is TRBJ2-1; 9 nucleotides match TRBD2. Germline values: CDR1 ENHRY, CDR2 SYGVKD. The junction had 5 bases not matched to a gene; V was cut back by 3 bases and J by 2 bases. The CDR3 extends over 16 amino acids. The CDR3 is CAISDFSGGTYNEQFF. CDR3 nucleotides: TGTGCCATCAGTGACTTTAGCGGGGGAACCTACAATGAGCAGTTCTTC.

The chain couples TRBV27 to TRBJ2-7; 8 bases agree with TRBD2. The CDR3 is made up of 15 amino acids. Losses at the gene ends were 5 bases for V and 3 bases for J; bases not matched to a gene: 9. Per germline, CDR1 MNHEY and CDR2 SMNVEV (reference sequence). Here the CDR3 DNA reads TGTGCCAGCAGTCAGGCTAGCGGGCTTTTCTACGAGCAGTACTTC. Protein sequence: CASSQASGLFYEQYF.

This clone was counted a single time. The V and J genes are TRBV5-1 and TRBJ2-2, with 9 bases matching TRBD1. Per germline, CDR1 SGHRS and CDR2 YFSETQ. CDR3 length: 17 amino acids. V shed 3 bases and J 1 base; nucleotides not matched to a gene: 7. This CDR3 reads CASSSFPGQGNTGELFF. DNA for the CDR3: TGCGCCAGCAGCTCCTTCCCGGGACAGGGGAACACCGGGGAGCTGTTTTTT.

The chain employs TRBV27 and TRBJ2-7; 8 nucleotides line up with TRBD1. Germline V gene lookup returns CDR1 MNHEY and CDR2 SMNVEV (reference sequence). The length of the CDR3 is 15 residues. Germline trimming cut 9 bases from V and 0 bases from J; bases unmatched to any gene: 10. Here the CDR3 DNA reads TGTGCCAGTTCCCCCCTAGGACAGGGCTCCTACGAGCAGTACTTC. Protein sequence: CASSPLGQGSYEQYF.

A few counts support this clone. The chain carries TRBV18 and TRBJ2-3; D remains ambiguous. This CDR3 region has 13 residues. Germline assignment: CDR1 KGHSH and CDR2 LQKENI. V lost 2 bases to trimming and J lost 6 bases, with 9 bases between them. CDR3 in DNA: TGTGCCAGCTCACCAGACTTGACGGATACGCAGTATTTT. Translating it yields CASSPDLTDTQYF.

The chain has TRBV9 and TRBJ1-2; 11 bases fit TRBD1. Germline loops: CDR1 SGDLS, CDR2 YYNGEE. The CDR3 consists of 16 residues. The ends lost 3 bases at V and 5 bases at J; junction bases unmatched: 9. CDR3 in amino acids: CASSAAGQGATYGYTF. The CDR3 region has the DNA TGTGCCAGCAGCGCCGCCGGACAGGGGGCGACTTATGGCTACACCTTC. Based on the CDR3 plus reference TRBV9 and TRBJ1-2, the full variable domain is DSGVTQTPKHLITATGQRVTLRCSPRSGDLSVYWYQQSLDQGLQFLIQYYNGEERAKGNILERFSAQQFPDLHSELNLSSLELGDSALYFCASSAAGQGATYGYTFGSGTRLTVV.

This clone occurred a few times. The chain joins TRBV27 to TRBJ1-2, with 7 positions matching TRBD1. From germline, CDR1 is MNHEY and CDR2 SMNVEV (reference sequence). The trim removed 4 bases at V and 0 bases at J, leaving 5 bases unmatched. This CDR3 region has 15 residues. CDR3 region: CASSWDSRANYGYTF. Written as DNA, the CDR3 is TGTGCCAGCAGTTGGGACAGCAGAGCTAACTATGGCTACACCTTC.

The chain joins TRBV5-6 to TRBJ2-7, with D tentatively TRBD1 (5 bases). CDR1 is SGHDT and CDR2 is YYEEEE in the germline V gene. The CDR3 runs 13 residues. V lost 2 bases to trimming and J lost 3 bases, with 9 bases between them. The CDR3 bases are TGTGCCAGCAGCTTTCCCGACAGCTACGAGCAGTACTTC. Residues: CASSFPDSYEQYF. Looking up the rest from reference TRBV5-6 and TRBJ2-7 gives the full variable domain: DAGVTQSPTHLIKTRGQQVTLRCSPKSGHDTVSWYQQALGQGPQFIFQYYEEEERQRGNFPDRFSGHQFPNYSSELNVNALLLGDSALYLCASSFPDSYEQYFGPGTRLTVT.

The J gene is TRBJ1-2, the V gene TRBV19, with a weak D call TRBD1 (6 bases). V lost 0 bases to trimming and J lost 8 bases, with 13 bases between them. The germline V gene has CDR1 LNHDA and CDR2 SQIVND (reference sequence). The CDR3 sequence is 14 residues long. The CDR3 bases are TGTGCCAGTAGTATAGACAGGGGTGCCTACGGCTACACCTTC. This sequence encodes CASSIDRGAYGYTF.

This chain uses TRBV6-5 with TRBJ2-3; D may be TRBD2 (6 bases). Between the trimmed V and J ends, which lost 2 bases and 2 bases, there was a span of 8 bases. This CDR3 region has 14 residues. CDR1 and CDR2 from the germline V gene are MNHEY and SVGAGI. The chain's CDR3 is CASSYAGPTDTQYF. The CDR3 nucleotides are TGTGCCAGCAGTTACGCGGGGCCCACAGATACGCAGTATTTT.

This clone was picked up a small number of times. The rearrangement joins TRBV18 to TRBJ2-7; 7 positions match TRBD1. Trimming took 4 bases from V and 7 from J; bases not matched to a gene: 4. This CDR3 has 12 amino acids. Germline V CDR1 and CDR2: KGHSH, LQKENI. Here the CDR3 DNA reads TGTGCCAGCTCACTCCCAGGGGGTGAGCAGTACTTC. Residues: CASSLPGGEQYF.

The CDR3 DNA follows: TGTGCCAGCAGTGAGTTAGACAGAGTTAATGAAAAACTGTTTTTT. Protein: CASSELDRVNEKLFF. The J gene is TRBJ1-4, the V gene TRBV2; perhaps TRBD1 as D (5 bases). The CDR3 totals 15 residues. Trimming stripped 3 bases from V and 4 bases from J, with 12 bases between. The V gene's germline CDR1 is SNHLY and CDR2 FYNNEI.

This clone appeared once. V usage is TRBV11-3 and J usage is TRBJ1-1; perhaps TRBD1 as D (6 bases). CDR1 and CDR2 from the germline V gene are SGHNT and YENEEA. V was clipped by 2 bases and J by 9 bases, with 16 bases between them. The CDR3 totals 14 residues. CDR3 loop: CASSLTRQDRKAFF. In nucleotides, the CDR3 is TGTGCCAGCAGCTTAACCCGACAGGACCGTAAAGCTTTCTTT.

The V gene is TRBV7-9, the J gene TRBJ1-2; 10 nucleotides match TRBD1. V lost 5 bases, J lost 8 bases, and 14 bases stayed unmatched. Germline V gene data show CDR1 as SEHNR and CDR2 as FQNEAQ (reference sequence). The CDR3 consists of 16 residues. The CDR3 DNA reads TGTGCCAGCAGCGGCGGGAAGACAGGGGGCGCGGGAGGCTACACCTTC. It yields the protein CASSGGKTGGAGGYTF.